This T cell receptor beta chain was documented in a study of shared clonotypes between healthy human individuals. In the sorted-subset replicate PCRs, 150 to 250 ng DNA, tens of thousands of T cell genomes, was used. Data came from immunoSEQ multiplex PCR; TCRdb stores just in-frame clones and leaves some out. The sample comprises 800,000 to 1,200,000 clones, approximately 80% of which are singletons, and approximately 0.52% rests with the top ten. The CDR3 runs to 17 residues. CDR1 is LNHDA and CDR2 is SQIVND in the germline V gene (reference sequence). V shed 6 bases and J shed 1 base, with 19 bases lying between them.

The V and J genes are TRBV19 and TRBJ1-5; TRBD1 might be the D (6 bases). The sequence came from a young man in good health. Some clones in this sample may be carry-over from other donors' samples. What was sequenced was memory CD4+ T cells from PBMCs. Documented subset: CD45RA-negative fraction. CDR3 in DNA: TGTGCCAGTAGACCCTGGGGGGGCGAAGGGAGCAATCAGCCCCAGCATTTT. Residues: CASRPWGGEGSNQPQHF. Drawing the rest from reference TRBV19 and TRBJ1-5, the complete variable domain is DGGITQSPKYLFRKEGQNVTLSCEQNLNHDAMYWYRQDPGQGLRLIYYSQIVNDFQKGDIAEGYSVSREKKESFPLTVTSAQKNPTAFYLCASRPWGGEGSNQPQHFGDGTRLSIL.